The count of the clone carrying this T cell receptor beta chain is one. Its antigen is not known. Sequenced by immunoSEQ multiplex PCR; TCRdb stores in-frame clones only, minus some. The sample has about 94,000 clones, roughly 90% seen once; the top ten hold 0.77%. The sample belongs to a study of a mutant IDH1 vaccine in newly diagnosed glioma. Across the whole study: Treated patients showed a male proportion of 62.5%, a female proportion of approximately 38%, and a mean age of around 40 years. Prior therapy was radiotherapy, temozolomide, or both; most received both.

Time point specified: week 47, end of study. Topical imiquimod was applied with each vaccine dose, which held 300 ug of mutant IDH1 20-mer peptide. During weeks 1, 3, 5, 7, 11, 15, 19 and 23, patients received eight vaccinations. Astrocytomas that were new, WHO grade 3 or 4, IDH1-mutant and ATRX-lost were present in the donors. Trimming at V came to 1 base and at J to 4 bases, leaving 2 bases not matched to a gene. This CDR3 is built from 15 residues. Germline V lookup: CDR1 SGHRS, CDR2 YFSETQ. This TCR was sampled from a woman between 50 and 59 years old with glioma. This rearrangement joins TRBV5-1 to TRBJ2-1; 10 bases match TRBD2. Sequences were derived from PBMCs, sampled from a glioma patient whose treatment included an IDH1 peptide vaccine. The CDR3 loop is CASSLLAGAYNEQFF. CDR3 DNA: TGCGCCAGCAGCTTGCTAGCGGGAGCGTACAATGAGCAGTTCTTC.